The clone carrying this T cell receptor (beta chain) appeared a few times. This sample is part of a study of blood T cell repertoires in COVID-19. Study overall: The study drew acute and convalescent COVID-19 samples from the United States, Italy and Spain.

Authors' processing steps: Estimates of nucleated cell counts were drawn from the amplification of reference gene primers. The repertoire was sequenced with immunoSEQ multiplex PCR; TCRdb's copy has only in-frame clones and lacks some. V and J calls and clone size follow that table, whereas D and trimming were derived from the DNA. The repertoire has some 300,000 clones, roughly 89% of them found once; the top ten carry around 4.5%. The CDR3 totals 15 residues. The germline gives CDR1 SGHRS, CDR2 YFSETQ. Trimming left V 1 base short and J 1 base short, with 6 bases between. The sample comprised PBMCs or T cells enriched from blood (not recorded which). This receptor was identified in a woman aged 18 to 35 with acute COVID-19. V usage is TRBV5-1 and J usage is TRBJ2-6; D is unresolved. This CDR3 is CASSLTVSGANVLTF. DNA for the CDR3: TGCGCCAGCAGCTTGACAGTGTCTGGGGCCAACGTCCTGACTTTC.